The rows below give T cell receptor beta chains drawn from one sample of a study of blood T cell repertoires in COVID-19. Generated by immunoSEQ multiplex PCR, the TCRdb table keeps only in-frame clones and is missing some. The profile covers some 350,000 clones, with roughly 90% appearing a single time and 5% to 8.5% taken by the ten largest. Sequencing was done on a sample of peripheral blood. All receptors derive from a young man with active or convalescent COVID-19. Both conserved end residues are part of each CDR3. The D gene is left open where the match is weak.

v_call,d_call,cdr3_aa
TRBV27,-,CASSPFGSRGQFF
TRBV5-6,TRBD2,CASSLGTSGYNEQFF
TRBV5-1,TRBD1,CASSFLGQGSGNEQFF
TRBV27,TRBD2,CASSPPSGRVRDTQYF
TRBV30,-,CAWSDYYEQYF
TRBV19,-,CASSIQSGSYEQYF
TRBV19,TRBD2,CASSIVRLAFDEQFF
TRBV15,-,CATSRDSSAEAFF
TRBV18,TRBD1,CASSADRRYNEQFF
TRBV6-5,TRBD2,CASSYSSGGYNEQFF
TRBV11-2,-,CASSFGGREPQHF
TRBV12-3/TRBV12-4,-,CASRLTANYGYTF
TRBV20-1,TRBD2,CSASKAGAVRTDTQYF
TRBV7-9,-,CASSAGTATNEKLFF
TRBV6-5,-,CASRGVAETQYF
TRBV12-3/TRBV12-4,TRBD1,CASSPQGGTEAFF
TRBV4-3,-,CASSRSWQSTGNEQFF
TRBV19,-,CASSILGGTYNEQFF